This TCR beta chain was recorded in a study of cytomegalovirus exposure and HLA in healthy donors. This clone was seen just once. Its antigen remains unidentified. Germline assignment: CDR1 SNHLY and CDR2 FYNNEI. The CDR3 totals 15 residues. Trimming took off 8 bases at V and 5 bases at J, with 22 bases between the two ends. The PCR contained 60 Vbeta and 13 Jbeta primers. Produced via immunoSEQ multiplex PCR; TCRdb's table is partial and in-frame only. The table records about 130,000 clones, approximately 74% of them present only once. General observations from the study: In a later analysis, more than 15,000 TCR beta sequences were associated with HLA alleles at 0.05 false discovery rate. The authors enumerated over 150 TCR beta chains as linked to cytomegalovirus.

The sequence was obtained from a man between 35 and 55 years old in good health and CMV-seropositive. This chain connects TRBV2 to TRBJ2-7; a weak D match, TRBD1 (7 bases). The sequencing input was PBMCs. CDR3 loop: CASGLTGDTLDEQYF. The CDR3 DNA is TGTGCCAGCGGACTAACAGGGGACACACTGGACGAGCAGTACTTC.